The 28 T cell receptor beta chains in this list originate from one sample, sequenced in a study of blood T cell repertoires in COVID-19. The table came from immunoSEQ multiplex PCR; TCRdb's copy has only in-frame clones and leaves some out. The table shows roughly 110,000 clones, with 85% to 95% occurring only once. Sequenced: peripheral blood. Receptors originate from a woman in her twenties or thirties with acute or convalescent COVID-19.

V and J are TRBV7-2 and TRBJ2-1, with 7 bases aligning to TRBD2. The CDR3 has 12 amino acids. Trimming removed 1 base from V and 14 bases from J; junction bases left unmatched: 5. Germline lookup yields CDR1 SGHTA and CDR2 FQGNSA. The CDR3 nucleotides read TGTGCCAGCAGCTTAGACGGGGGGTCGGAGTTCTTC. Its translation is CASSLDGGSEFF.

This rearrangement joins TRBV9 to TRBJ1-1, with TRBD1 as a possible D gene (5 bases). V was trimmed by 2 bases and J by 3 bases, leaving 11 bases between them. The germline V gene has CDR1 SGDLS and CDR2 YYNGEE. The CDR3 loop spans 14 amino acids. The chain's CDR3 is CASSVAGRDTEAFF. The CDR3 DNA sequence: TGTGCCAGCAGCGTGGCAGGGAGGGACACTGAAGCTTTCTTT.

The rearrangement joins TRBV9 to TRBJ1-4; weak D call: TRBD1 (6 bases). V was pared by 4 bases and J by 7 bases, with 17 bases between. CDR3 length: 15 residues. Germline V gene data show CDR1 as SGDLS and CDR2 as YYNGEE. CDR3 amino acids: CASSTQTVQGEKLFF. The CDR3 bases are TGTGCCAGCAGCACTCAAACGGTACAGGGTGAAAAACTGTTTTTT.

CDR3 DNA: TGTGCCAGCAGTTTTGGGGTATCGGGGGAGACCCAGTACTTC. Translating gives CASSFGVSGETQYF. The chain carries TRBV27 and TRBJ2-5; D is perhaps TRBD2 (5 bases). The CDR3 loop spans 14 amino acids. Per the germline V gene, CDR1 is MNHEY and CDR2 is SMNVEV (reference sequence). With 3 bases removed from V and 5 bases from J, the gap between germline ends came to 13 bases.

This chain links TRBV5-1 with TRBJ1-4; weak D call: TRBD1 (6 bases). The CDR3 runs 14 residues. Germline CDR1 and CDR2: SGHRS and YFSETQ. The V end was cut by 1 base, the J end by 5 bases, with 9 bases between. The CDR3 region is CASSLWQGNEKLFF. The CDR3 DNA is TGCGCCAGCAGCTTGTGGCAGGGGAATGAAAAACTGTTTTTT.

V is TRBV10-2 and J is TRBJ1-4; 9 nucleotides agree with TRBD1. CDR1 and CDR2 from the germline V gene are WSHSY and SAAADI. V gave up 6 bases and J gave up 7 bases; unmatched junction bases: 6. The CDR3 runs to 14 residues. The CDR3 loop reads CASRLTGGGEKLFF. DNA of the CDR3: TGCGCCAGCAGATTGACAGGGGGTGGTGAAAAACTGTTTTTT.

The V gene is TRBV19, the J gene TRBJ2-3; the match to TRBD2 covers 13 bases. Trimming cost V 3 bases and J 7 bases; bases outside gene matches: 1. The CDR3 has 14 residues. Germline V gives CDR1 LNHDA, CDR2 SQIVND (reference sequence). The CDR3 bases are TGTGCCAGTAGTATGGGACTAGCGGGAAATACGCAGTATTTT. Translated: CASSMGLAGNTQYF.

The chain links TRBV27 to TRBJ1-6; D is undetermined. Germline V gives CDR1 MNHEY, CDR2 SMNVEV (reference sequence). Trimming removed 3 bases from V and 0 bases from J, with 9 bases in between. The CDR3 has 16 residues. CDR3 sequence: CASSFIRSSYNSPLHF. CDR3 coding DNA: TGTGCCAGCAGTTTTATCCGGAGCTCCTATAATTCACCCCTCCACTTT.

The chain couples TRBV7-2 to TRBJ2-1, with 8 bases lining up with TRBD2. Unmatched junction bases numbered 8, after V lost 3 bases and J lost 4 bases. Germline CDR1 reads SGHTA; CDR2 reads FQGNSA. CDR3 length: 16 amino acids. CDR3 DNA: TGTGCCAGCAGCTTTTCGGGGGGGCTTCAATACAATGAGCAGTTCTTC. This sequence encodes CASSFSGGLQYNEQFF.

A word on this clone: This sample includes further DNA sequences coding for the same CDR3. V usage is TRBV12-3 or TRBV12-4 and J usage is TRBJ1-2, with D possibly TRBD1 on 5 matching bases. The germline V and J ends were trimmed by 2 bases and 4 bases, with 5 bases remaining between them. This CDR3 has 12 residues. This CDR3 reads CASSLRGYGYTF. CDR3 DNA: TGTGCCAGCAGTTTAAGGGGCTATGGCTACACCTTC.

This sequence joins TRBV28 and TRBJ1-2; perhaps TRBD1 as D (6 bases). Looked up from germline, CDR1 is MDHEN and CDR2 is SYDVKM. V shed 1 base and J shed 4 bases, with 16 bases lying between them. The CDR3 consists of 16 residues. Here the CDR3 DNA reads TGTGCCAGCAGTTTATCCCCGCTTAGGGGGTTCTATGGCTACACCTTC. Translating it yields CASSLSPLRGFYGYTF.

The rearrangement joins TRBV18 to TRBJ1-1, with 9 positions matching TRBD1. Unmatched junction bases numbered 8, after V lost 3 bases and J lost 0 bases. The V gene's germline CDR1 is KGHSH and CDR2 LQKENI. CDR3 length equals 17 residues. DNA for the CDR3: TGTGCCAGCTCACCGTCGGGGACAGGGTCCCTGAACACTGAAGCTTTCTTT. Protein product: CASSPSGTGSLNTEAFF.

The chain employs TRBV13 and TRBJ2-3, with a weak D call TRBD2 (6 bases). The CDR3 length is 16 residues. Germline V gene data show CDR1 as PRHDT and CDR2 as FYEKMQ (reference sequence). V dropped 0 bases and J dropped 4 bases, with 14 bases sitting between them. The CDR3 sequence is CASSLGLRRGADTQYF. The CDR3, as DNA: TGTGCCAGCAGCTTAGGCCTGAGGAGGGGCGCAGATACGCAGTATTTT.

A few counts support this clone. The chain has TRBV14 and TRBJ2-7; the match to TRBD1 covers 8 bases. Germline lookup yields CDR1 SGHDN and CDR2 FVKESK. J was trimmed by 3 bases and V by 4 bases; bases with no gene match: 11. This CDR3 comprises 16 residues. Here the CDR3 DNA reads TGTGCCAGCAGCCGGGATTCGCGACAGGGGTACTACGAGCAGTACTTC. Translated: CASSRDSRQGYYEQYF.

The gene calls are TRBV3-1 (or the pseudogene TRBV3-2) and TRBJ2-1; 13 nucleotides line up with TRBD2. With V trimmed by 4 bases and J by 12 bases, 15 bases remained unmatched. Germline assignment: CDR1 LGHDT and CDR2 YNNKEL (reference sequence). CDR3 length equals 17 residues. The CDR3 DNA sequence: TGTGCCAGCAGCCCACACTCTCAAGGACTAGCGGGAGTGGGGCAGTTCTTC. It encodes CASSPHSQGLAGVGQFF.

This clone has just a few counts. The gene calls are TRBV12-3 or TRBV12-4 and TRBJ1-5; D ambiguous. The CDR3 is 13 residues long. Trimming pared 3 bases from V and 6 bases from J, leaving 9 bases between. The CDR3 protein is CASSFGSPQPQHF. The CDR3 DNA reads TGTGCCAGCAGTTTCGGGTCCCCTCAGCCCCAGCATTTT.

The rearrangement uses TRBV28 and TRBJ2-7; 10 bases align to TRBD1. With 7 bases clipped from V and 2 bases from J, the junction kept 14 bases outside the gene matches. Germline V lookup: CDR1 MDHEN, CDR2 SYDVKM. The CDR3 loop spans 17 amino acids. The CDR3 nucleotides are TGTGCCAGCACCTATTCCGGGACAGGGGATGGCCCCTACGAGCAGTACTTC. Translation gives CASTYSGTGDGPYEQYF. Together with reference TRBV28 and TRBJ2-7, the CDR3 gives the full variable domain: DVKVTQSSRYLVKRTGEKVFLECVQDMDHENMFWYRQDPGLGLRLIYFSYDVKMKEKGDIPEGYSVSREKKERFSLILESASTNQTSMYLCASTYSGTGDGPYEQYFGPGTRLTVT.

The chain uses TRBV19 and TRBJ1-2, with D hard to call. The germline gives CDR1 LNHDA, CDR2 SQIVND (reference sequence). Trimming took off 6 bases at V and 7 bases at J, with 9 bases between the two ends. The CDR3 loop spans 11 amino acids. CDR3 region: CASRARFGYTF. As DNA, the CDR3 is TGTGCCAGTAGGGCCAGGTTTGGCTACACCTTC.

The chain combines TRBV5-5 with TRBJ2-1; 8 nucleotides match TRBD2. The germline V gene encodes CDR1 SGHKS and CDR2 YYEKEE (reference sequence). J gave up 0 bases and V 4 bases, and 3 bases lay outside the gene matches. The CDR3 loop spans 15 amino acids. CDR3 protein: CASSLSGASYNEQFF. The CDR3 DNA reads as TGTGCCAGCAGCCTTAGCGGGGCCTCCTACAATGAGCAGTTCTTC.

The chain recombines TRBV4-2 with TRBJ2-7; the D gene is possibly TRBD1 (6 bases). The germline V gene has CDR1 LGHNA and CDR2 YNFKEQ. This CDR3 has 18 amino acids. V was cut by 2 bases and J by 5 bases, with 25 bases left in between. This CDR3 is CASSQPLGAVGAPDEQYF. The DNA for the CDR3 is TGTGCCAGCAGCCAACCATTGGGGGCGGTGGGAGCGCCGGACGAGCAGTACTTC.

This clone was seen only once. In DNA, the CDR3 is TGTGCCAGCAGTCCCCGGGAGGGGGTACTCTCCGAGCAGTACTTC. Protein: CASSPREGVLSEQYF. The genes are TRBV6-1 and TRBJ2-7, with 8 bases lining up with TRBD2. CDR1 is MNHNS, CDR2 SASEGT, per germline. This CDR3 is built from 15 residues. Trimming cost V 5 bases and J 6 bases; bases outside gene matches: 12.

The chain uses TRBV27 and TRBJ2-1; the D is unclear. Trimming left V 4 bases short and J 4 bases short, with 8 bases between. Germline V gene sequence: CDR1 MNHEY, CDR2 SMNVEV (reference sequence). CDR3 size: 13 residues. DNA for the CDR3: TGTGCCAGCAGTTCGCACAGATACAATGAGCAGTTCTTC. Protein product: CASSSHRYNEQFF.

V is TRBV6-5 and J is TRBJ1-6; D is possibly TRBD1 (5 bases). Germline values: CDR1 MNHEY, CDR2 SVGAGI. This CDR3 contains 15 residues. Deletions cut 6 bases from V and 5 bases from J, with 14 bases between. The DNA for the CDR3 is TGTGCCAGCAGCCCGGGAGGGGCGGATAATTCACCCCTCCACTTT. As protein: CASSPGGADNSPLHF.

This chain connects TRBV28 to TRBJ1-2; D is possibly TRBD1 (6 bases). The germline CDR1 and CDR2 sequences are MDHEN and SYDVKM. Trimming left V 2 bases short and J 7 bases short, with 23 bases between. The CDR3 consists of 17 residues. The CDR3 DNA reads TGTGCCAGCAGTTTAAAGTCCGGGCGGGGGCAATCGGGTGGCTACACCTTC. It is translated as CASSLKSGRGQSGGYTF.

This clone was counted a single time. DNA of the CDR3: TGCGCCAGCAGCTTGGCACCAGGGGAGACCCAGTACTTC. As protein: CASSLAPGETQYF. The V gene is TRBV5-1, the J gene TRBJ2-5, with D possibly being TRBD1 (5 bases). The CDR3 spans 13 residues. CDR1 and CDR2 from the germline V gene are SGHRS and YFSETQ. Trimming took off 0 bases at V and 5 bases at J, with 8 bases between the two ends.

V usage is TRBV19 and J usage is TRBJ1-3; perhaps TRBD1 as D (6 bases). The CDR3 has 16 residues. Trimming removed 5 bases from V and 0 bases from J, with 14 bases in between. Germline-derived CDR1 and CDR2 are LNHDA and SQIVND (reference sequence). CDR3 sequence (DNA): TGTGCCAGTAGTGCGTCGACAGGTATCTCTGGAAACACCATATATTTT. This translates into CASSASTGISGNTIYF.

This chain links TRBV14 with TRBJ1-2, with D perhaps matching TRBD1 (5 bases). Per the germline V gene, CDR1 is SGHDN and CDR2 is FVKESK. CDR3 length: 17 residues. V lost 1 base and J 4 bases, leaving 19 bases between the germline ends. Here the CDR3 DNA reads TGTGCCAGCAGCCAAGGGTTGATGGGGGGGAGAAGCTATGGCTACACCTTC. As protein: CASSQGLMGGRSYGYTF.

The chain uses TRBV10-1 and TRBJ2-2, with 9 bases matching TRBD2. Germline CDR1 and CDR2: WNHNN and SYGVQD (reference sequence). The CDR3 runs 19 residues. V was pared by 1 base and J by 5 bases, with 14 bases of the junction left unmatched. The CDR3 loop reads CASSEFTIAGGRGTGELFF. The CDR3 DNA reads as TGCGCCAGCAGTGAGTTCACCATTGCGGGGGGGCGAGGAACCGGGGAGCTGTTTTTT.